The next 8 T cell receptor beta chains were all read from a single sample in a study of T cell repertoires in cytomegalovirus infection. TCRdb re-derived calls from the reads in MiXCR, one entry per CDR3 protein. The table has more than 35,000 distinct CDR3 sequences, about 52% seen once. These TCRs' antigens remain unknown. The sample was CD8+ T cells from cultured PBMCs, taken from culture after CMV antigen stimulation. These receptors all come from a human donor in good health (CMV status not recorded). Some clones in this sample may be carry-over from other donors' samples.

The genes are TRBV7-9 and TRBJ1-1; 7 bases map to TRBD1. With V trimmed by 3 bases and J by 1 base, 23 bases remained unmatched. The CDR3 covers 21 residues. Per germline, CDR1 SEHNR and CDR2 FQNEAQ (reference sequence). The CDR3: CASSFEVGMAGDSPPNTEAFF. DNA of the CDR3: TGTGCCAGCAGCTTCGAAGTTGGAATGGCCGGGGACAGCCCTCCGAACACTGAAGCTTTCTTT.

The gene calls are TRBV12-3 or TRBV12-4 and TRBJ2-1; D remains ambiguous. V was cut by 2 bases and J by 5 bases, with 7 bases left in between. CDR3 size: 13 residues. CDR3 amino acids: CASSLTLNNEQFF. The DNA of the CDR3 is TGTGCCAGCAGTTTAACCCTAAACAATGAGCAGTTCTTC.

The chain joins TRBV27 to TRBJ2-7, with 7 bases lining up with TRBD2. Germline V gene sequence: CDR1 MNHEY, CDR2 SMNVEV (reference sequence). V shed 4 bases, J shed 3 bases, and the junction held 9 bases outside the gene matches. CDR3 size: 15 residues. CDR3 amino acids: CASSSTVAGIYEQYF. In nucleotides, the CDR3 is TGTGCCAGCAGTTCTACGGTAGCGGGTATCTACGAGCAGTACTTC.

V and J are TRBV6-5 and TRBJ1-1; 7 bases line up with TRBD1. Germline CDR1 is MNHEY and CDR2 is SVGAGI. J lost 5 bases, V lost 8 bases, and 11 bases had no gene match. The CDR3 has 14 amino acids. The CDR3 here is CASLVDRSRTEAFF. CDR3 DNA sequence: TGTGCCAGCCTTGTGGACAGGTCGAGAACTGAAGCTTTCTTT.

The DNA of the CDR3 is TGTGCCAGCAGCTTGTCCCGGGACAGGGGAACGAACACTGAAGCTTTCTTT. Amino acid sequence: CASSLSRDRGTNTEAFF. The J gene is TRBJ1-1, the V gene TRBV7-9, with 10 bases fitting TRBD1. Unmatched junction bases numbered 8, after V lost 3 bases and J lost 1 base. CDR1 and CDR2 (germline): SEHNR, FQNEAQ (reference sequence). The CDR3 spans 17 residues.

The J gene is TRBJ1-1, the V gene TRBV7-9; D is uncertain. Germline V gives CDR1 SEHNR, CDR2 FQNEAQ (reference sequence). V lost 3 bases to trimming and J lost 1 base, with 12 bases between them. The CDR3 totals 15 residues. The CDR3 sequence is CASSLTGFRNTEAFF. The CDR3 DNA reads as TGTGCCAGCAGCTTGACGGGATTTAGGAACACTGAAGCTTTCTTT.

The chain links TRBV5-1 to TRBJ2-5; the match to TRBD1 covers 9 bases. V lost 5 bases to trimming and J lost 2 bases; unmatched junction nucleotides: 4. Germline CDR1 and CDR2: SGHRS and YFSETQ. CDR3 length: 14 amino acids. This chain's CDR3 is CASRSGTGQETQYF. CDR3 nucleotides: TGCGCCAGCAGATCCGGGACAGGGCAAGAGACCCAGTACTTC.

V gene TRBV4-1 combines with J gene TRBJ1-6; a weak D match, TRBD1 (6 bases). The CDR3 totals 13 residues. Germline V CDR1 and CDR2: MGHRA, YSYEKL. The V gene lost 6 bases and the J gene lost 10 bases, with 13 bases spanning the gap. CDR3 residues: CASSLTGNSPLHF. The CDR3 region has the DNA TGCGCCAGCAGTTTAACAGGGAACTCACCCCTCCACTTT.